The count of the clone carrying this TCR beta chain is one. Its antigen is still unknown. This sample was included in a study of T cells in tuberculosis. The study's findings and limits: Active tuberculosis alpha repertoires lay closer to GMM-specific TCRs than controls'.

The time point denotes: new active TB diagnosis, blood taken before or within 7 days of starting treatment. Measured with immunoSEQ multiplex PCR; TCRdb has only the in-frame clones, and not every one. This table has about 33,000 clones, about 85% appearing once. With 6 bases clipped from V and 1 base from J, the junction kept 9 bases outside the gene matches. CDR1 is SQVTM, CDR2 ANQGSEA, per germline. The length of the CDR3 is 14 residues. Sequencing used PBMCs, obtained at tuberculosis diagnosis. This TCR came from an adult with tuberculosis. The chain combines TRBV29-1 with TRBJ2-7; TRBD1 matches at 7 bases. The DNA of the CDR3 is TGCAGCGTCCAGATAGGGACAGTTTCCTACGAGCAGTACTTC. It encodes CSVQIGTVSYEQYF.